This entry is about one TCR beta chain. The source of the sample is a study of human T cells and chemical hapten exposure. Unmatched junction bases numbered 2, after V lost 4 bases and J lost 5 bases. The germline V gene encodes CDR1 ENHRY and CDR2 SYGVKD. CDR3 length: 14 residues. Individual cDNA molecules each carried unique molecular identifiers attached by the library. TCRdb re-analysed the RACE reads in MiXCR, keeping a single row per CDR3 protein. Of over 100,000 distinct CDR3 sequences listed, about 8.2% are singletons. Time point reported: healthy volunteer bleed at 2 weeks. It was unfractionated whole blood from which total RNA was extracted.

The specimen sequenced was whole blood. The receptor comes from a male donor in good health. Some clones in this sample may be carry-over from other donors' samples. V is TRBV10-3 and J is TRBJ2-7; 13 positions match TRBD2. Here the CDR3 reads CAISGTSGRHEQYF. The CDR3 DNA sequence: TGTGCCATCAGTGGGACTAGCGGGAGACACGAGCAGTACTTC.